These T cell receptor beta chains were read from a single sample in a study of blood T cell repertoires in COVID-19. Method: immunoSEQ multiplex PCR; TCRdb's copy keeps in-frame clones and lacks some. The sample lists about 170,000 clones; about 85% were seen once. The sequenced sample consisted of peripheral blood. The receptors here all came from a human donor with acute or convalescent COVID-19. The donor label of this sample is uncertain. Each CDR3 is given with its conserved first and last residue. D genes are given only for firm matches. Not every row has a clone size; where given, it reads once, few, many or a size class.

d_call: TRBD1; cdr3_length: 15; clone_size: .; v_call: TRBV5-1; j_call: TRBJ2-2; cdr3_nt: TGCGCCAGCAGCCCGGGACAGGGTAACACCGGGGAGCTGTTTTTT; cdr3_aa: CASSPGQGNTGELFF
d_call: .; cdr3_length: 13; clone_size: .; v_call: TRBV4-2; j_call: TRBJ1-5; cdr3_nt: TGTGCCAGCAGTCGGAGTACGAATCAGCCCCAGCATTTT; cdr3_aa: CASSRSTNQPQHF
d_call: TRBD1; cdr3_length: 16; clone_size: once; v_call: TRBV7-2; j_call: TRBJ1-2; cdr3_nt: TGTGCCAGCAGCCCCGGGACAGGGGGATTAAACTATGGCTACACCTTC; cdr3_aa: CASSPGTGGLNYGYTF
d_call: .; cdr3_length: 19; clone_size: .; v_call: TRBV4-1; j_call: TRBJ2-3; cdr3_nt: TGCGCCAGCAGCCAAGAGGCGGGGGGACAGTCGAGGAGCACAGATACGCAGTATTTT; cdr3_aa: CASSQEAGGQSRSTDTQYF
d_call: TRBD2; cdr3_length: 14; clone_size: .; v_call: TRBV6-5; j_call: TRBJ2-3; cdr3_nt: TGTGCCAGCAGGATTAGCGGGGCCCCAGATACGCAGTATTTT; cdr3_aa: CASRISGAPDTQYF
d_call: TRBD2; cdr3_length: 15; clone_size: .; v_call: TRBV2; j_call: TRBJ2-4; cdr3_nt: TGTGCCAGCAGTGGTCTAGCGGGGAGTAAAAACATTCAGTACTTC; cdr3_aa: CASSGLAGSKNIQYF
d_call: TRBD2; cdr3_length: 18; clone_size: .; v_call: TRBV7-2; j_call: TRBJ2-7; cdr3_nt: TGTGCCAGCAGCTTATCTGGTAGGCGGGGGTCCTACCTACGGGAGCAGTACTTC; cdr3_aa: CASSLSGRRGSYLREQYF
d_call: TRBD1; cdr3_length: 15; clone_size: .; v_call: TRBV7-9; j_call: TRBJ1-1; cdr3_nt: TGTGCCAGCAGCCCAAAGACAGGGTTGGGCACTGAAGCTTTCTTT; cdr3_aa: CASSPKTGLGTEAFF
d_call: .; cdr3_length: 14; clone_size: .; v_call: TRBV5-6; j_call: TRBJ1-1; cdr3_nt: TGTGCCAGCAGCACGGGGAACAGAGGCACTGAAGCTTTCTTT; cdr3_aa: CASSTGNRGTEAFF
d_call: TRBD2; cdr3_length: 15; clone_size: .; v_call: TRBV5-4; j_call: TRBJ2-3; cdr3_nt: TGTGCCAGCATCCCCGCCGGGACTAGACGAGATACGCAGTATTTT; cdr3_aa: CASIPAGTRRDTQYF
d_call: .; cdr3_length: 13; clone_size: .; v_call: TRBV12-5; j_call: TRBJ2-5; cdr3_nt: TGTGCTAGTGGTTTGTCCGGGGAAGAGACCCAGTACTTC; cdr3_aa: CASGLSGEETQYF
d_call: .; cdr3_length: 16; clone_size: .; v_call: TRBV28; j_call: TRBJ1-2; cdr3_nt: TGTGCCAGCAGTGATCCTACGGCGGGGATGGTATATGGCTACACCTTC; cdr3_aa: CASSDPTAGMVYGYTF
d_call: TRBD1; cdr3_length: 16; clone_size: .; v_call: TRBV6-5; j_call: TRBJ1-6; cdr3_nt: TGTGCCAGCAGTTACAGAAACAGGGGCCAAGATTCACCCCTCCACTTT; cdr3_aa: CASSYRNRGQDSPLHF
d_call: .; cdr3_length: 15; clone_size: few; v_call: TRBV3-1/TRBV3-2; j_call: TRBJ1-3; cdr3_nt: TGTGCCAGCAGCCAAGCCACACCAGTCGGAAACACCATATATTTT; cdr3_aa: CASSQATPVGNTIYF
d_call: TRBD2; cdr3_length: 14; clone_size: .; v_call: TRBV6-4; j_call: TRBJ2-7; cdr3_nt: TGTGCACTGCGGACGCGCGGGGGGGTTCGGGAGCAGTACTTC; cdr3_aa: CALRTRGGVREQYF
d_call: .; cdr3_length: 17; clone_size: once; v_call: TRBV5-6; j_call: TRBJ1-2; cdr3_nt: TGTGCCAGCAGCTTGGGTAGTGTCACGGGTGGGTACTATGGCTACACCTTC; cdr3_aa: CASSLGSVTGGYYGYTF